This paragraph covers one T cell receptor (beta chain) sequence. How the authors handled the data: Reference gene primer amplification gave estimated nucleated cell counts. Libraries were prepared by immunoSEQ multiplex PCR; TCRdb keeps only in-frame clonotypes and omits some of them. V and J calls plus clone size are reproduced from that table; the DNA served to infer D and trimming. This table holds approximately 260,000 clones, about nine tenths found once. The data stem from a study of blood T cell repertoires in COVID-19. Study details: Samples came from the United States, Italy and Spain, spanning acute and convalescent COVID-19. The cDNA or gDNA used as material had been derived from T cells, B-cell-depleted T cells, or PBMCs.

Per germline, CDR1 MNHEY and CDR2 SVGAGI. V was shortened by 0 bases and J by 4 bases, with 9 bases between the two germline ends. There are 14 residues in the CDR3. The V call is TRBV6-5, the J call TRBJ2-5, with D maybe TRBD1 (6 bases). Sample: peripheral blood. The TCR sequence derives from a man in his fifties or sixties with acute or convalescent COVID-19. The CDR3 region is CASSYSGAGETQYF. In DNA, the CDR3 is TGTGCCAGCAGTTACTCGGGGGCCGGAGAGACCCAGTACTTC.